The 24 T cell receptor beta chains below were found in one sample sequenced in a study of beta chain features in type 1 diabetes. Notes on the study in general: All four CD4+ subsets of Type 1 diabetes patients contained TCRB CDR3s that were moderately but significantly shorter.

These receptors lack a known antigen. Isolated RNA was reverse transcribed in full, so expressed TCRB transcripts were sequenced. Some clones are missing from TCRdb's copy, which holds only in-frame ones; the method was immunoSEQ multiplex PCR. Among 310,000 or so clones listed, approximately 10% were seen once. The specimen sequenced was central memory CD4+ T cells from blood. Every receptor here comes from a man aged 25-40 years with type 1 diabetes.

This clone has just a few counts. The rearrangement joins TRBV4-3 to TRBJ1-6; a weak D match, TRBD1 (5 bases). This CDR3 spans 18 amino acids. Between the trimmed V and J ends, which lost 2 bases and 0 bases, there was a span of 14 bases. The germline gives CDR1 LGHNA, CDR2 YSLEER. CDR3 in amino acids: CASSQSGGVDSYNSPLHF. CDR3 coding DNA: TGCGCCAGCAGCCAATCCGGAGGGGTTGACTCCTATAATTCACCCCTCCACTTT.

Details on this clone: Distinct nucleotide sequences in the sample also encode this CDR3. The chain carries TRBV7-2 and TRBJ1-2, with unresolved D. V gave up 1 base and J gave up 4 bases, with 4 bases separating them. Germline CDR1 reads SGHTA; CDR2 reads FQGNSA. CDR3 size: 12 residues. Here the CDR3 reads CASSLEGYGYTF. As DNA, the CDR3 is TGTGCCAGCAGCTTAGAGGGCTATGGCTACACCTTC.

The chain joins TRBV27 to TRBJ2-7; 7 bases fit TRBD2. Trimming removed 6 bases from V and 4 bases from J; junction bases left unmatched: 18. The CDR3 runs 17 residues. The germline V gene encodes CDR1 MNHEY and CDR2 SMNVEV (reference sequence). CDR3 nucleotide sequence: TGTGCCAGCAGCTCCTGGGCGTCCGGGGGGAATAGGTACGAGCAGTACTTC. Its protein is CASSSWASGGNRYEQYF.

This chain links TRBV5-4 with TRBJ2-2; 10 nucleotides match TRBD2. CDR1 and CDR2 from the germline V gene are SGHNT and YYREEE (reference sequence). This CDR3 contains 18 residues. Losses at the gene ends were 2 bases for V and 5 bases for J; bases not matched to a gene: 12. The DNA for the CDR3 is TGTGCCAGCAGCTTCCCTAGCGGGGGCCAAGGGGTAACCGGGGAGCTGTTTTTT. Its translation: CASSFPSGGQGVTGELFF.

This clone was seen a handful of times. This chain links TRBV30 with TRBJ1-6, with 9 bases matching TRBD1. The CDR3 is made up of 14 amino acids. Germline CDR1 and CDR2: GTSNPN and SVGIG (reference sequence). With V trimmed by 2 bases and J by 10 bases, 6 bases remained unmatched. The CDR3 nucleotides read TGTGCCTGGAGTCTGACAGGGGGTGTATCACCCCTCCACTTT. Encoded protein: CAWSLTGGVSPLHF. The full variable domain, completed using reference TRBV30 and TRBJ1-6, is SQTIHQWPATLVQPVGSPLSLECTVEGTSNPNLYWYRQAAGRGLQLLFYSVGIGQISSEVPQNLSASRPQDRQFILSSKKLLLSDSGFYLCAWSLTGGVSPLHFGNGTRLTVT.

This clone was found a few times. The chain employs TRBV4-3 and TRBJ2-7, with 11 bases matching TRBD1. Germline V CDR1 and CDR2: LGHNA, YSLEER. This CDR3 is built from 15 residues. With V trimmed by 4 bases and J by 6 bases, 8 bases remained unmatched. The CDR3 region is CASSPAGTGGIEQYF. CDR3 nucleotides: TGCGCCAGCAGCCCCGCCGGGACAGGGGGAATCGAGCAGTACTTC.

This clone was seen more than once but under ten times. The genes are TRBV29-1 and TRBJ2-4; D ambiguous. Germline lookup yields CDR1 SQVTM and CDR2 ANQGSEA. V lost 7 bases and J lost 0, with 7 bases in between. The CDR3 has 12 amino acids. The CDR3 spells CSARLAKNIQYF. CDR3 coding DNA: TGCAGCGCCCGGCTAGCCAAAAACATTCAGTACTTC.

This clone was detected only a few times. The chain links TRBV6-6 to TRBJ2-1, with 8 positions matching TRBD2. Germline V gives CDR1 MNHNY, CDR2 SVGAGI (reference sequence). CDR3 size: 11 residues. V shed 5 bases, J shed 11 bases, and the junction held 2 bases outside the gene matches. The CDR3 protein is CASSGTRQQFF. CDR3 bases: TGTGCCAGCAGTGGGACTAGACAGCAGTTCTTC.

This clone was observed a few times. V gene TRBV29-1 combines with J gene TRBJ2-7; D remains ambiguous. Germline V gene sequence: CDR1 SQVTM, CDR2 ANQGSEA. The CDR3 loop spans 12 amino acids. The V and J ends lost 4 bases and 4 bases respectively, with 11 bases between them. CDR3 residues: CSVGVIGYEQYF. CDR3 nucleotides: TGCAGCGTTGGAGTCATAGGATACGAGCAGTACTTC.

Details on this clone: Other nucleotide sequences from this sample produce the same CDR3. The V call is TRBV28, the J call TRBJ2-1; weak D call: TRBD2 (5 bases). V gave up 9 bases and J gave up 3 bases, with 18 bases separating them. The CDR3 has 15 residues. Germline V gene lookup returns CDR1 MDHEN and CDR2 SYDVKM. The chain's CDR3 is CASFTPSGGYNEQFF. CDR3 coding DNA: TGTGCCAGTTTCACCCCCTCTGGAGGCTACAATGAGCAGTTCTTC.

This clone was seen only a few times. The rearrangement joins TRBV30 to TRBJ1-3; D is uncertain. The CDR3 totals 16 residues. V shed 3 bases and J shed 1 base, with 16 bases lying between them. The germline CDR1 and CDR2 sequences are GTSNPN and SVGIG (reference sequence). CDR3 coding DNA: TGTGCCTGGAGGACATACGTCGGGTCGTCTGGAAACACCATATATTTT. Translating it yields CAWRTYVGSSGNTIYF.

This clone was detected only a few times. CDR3 amino acids: CASIVGAGYGYTF. Written as DNA, the CDR3 is TGTGCCAGTATTGTGGGCGCCGGCTATGGCTACACCTTC. The rearrangement uses TRBV19 and TRBJ1-2; D unclear. Looked up from germline, CDR1 is LNHDA and CDR2 is SQIVND (reference sequence). V was clipped by 7 bases and J by 4 bases, with 13 bases between them. This CDR3 is built from 13 residues. Drawing the rest from reference TRBV19 and TRBJ1-2, the complete variable domain is DGGITQSPKYLFRKEGQNVTLSCEQNLNHDAMYWYRQDPGQGLRLIYYSQIVNDFQKGDIAEGYSVSREKKESFPLTVTSAQKNPTAFYLCASIVGAGYGYTFGSGTRLTVV.

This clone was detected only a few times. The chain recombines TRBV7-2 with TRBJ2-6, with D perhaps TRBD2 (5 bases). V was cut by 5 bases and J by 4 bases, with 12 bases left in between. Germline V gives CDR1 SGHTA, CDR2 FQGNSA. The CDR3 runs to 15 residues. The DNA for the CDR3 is TGTGCCAGCAGCCTCCCGGGGTCCGGGGCCAACGTCCTGACTTTC. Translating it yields CASSLPGSGANVLTF.

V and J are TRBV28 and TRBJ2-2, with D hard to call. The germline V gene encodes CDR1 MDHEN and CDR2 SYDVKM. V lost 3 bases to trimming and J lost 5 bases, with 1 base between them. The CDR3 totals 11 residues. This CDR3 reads CASSFTGELFF. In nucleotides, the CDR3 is TGTGCCAGCAGTTTTACCGGGGAGCTGTTTTTT.

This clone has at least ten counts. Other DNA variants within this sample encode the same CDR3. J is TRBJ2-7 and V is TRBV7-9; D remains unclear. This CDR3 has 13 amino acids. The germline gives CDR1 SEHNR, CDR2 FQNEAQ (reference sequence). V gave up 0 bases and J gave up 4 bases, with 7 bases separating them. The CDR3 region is CASSLAADYEQYF. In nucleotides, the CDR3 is TGTGCCAGCAGCTTAGCTGCTGATTACGAGCAGTACTTC.

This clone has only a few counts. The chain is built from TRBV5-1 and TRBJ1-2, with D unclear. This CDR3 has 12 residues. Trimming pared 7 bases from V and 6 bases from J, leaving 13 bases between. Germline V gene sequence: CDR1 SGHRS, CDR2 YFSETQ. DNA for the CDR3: TGCGCCAGCGCATTTATGGGGAATGGCTACACCTTC. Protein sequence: CASAFMGNGYTF.

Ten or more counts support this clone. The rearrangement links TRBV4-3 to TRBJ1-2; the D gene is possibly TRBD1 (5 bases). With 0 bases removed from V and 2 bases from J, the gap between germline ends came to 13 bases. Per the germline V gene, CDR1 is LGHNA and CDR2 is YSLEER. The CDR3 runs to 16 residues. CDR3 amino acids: CASSQDGSGLNYGYTF. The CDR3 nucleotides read TGCGCCAGCAGCCAAGATGGATCAGGGTTAAACTATGGCTACACCTTC.

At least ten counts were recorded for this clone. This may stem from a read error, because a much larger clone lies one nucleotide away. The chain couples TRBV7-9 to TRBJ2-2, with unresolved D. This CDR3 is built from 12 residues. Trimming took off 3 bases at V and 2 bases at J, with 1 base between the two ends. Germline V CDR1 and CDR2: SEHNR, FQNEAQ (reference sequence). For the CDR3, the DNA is TGTGCCAGCAGCTTTAACACCGGGGAGCTGTTTTTT. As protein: CASSFNTGELFF.

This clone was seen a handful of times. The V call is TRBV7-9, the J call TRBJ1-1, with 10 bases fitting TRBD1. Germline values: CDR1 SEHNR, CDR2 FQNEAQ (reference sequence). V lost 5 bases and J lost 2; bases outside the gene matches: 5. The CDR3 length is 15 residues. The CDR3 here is CASSAGTGVNTEAFF. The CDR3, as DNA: TGTGCCAGCAGCGCAGGGACAGGGGTTAACACTGAAGCTTTCTTT.

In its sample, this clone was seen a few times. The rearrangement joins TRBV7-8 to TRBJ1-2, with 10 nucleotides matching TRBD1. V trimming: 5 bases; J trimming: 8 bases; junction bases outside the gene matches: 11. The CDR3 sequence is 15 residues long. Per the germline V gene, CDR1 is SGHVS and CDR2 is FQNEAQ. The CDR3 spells CASSGSGTGAQGYTF. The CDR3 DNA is TGTGCCAGCAGCGGATCCGGGACAGGGGCGCAGGGCTACACCTTC.

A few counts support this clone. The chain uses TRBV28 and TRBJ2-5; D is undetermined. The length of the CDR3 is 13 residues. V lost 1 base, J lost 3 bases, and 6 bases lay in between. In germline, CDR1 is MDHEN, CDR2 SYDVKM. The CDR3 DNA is TGTGCCAGCAGTTTATTTCTAGAAGAGACCCAGTACTTC. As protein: CASSLFLEETQYF.

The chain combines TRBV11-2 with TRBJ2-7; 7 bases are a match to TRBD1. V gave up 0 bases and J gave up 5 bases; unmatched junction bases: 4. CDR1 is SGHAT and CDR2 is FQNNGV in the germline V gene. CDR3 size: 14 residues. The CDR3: CASSLDGRGNEQYF. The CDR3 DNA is TGTGCCAGCAGCTTAGATGGCAGGGGGAACGAGCAGTACTTC. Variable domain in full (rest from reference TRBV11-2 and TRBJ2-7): EAGVAQSPRYKIIEKRQSVAFWCNPISGHATLYWYQQILGQGPKLLIQFQNNGVVDDSQLPKDRFSAERLKGVDSTLKIQPAKLEDSAVYLCASSLDGRGNEQYFGPGTRLTVT.

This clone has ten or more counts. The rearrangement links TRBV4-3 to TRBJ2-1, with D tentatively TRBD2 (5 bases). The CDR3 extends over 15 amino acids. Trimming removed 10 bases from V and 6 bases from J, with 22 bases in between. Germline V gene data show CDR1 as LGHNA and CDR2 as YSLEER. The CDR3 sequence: CAIGGGLNRTNEQFF. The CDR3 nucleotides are TGCGCCATTGGTGGAGGCTTAAATCGAACCAATGAGCAGTTCTTC.

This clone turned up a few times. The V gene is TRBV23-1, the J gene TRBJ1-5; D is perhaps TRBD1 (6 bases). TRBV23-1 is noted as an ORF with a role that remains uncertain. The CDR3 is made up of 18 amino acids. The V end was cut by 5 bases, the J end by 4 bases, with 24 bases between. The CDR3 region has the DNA TGCGCCAGCAGTATACAAAAGGAGGAGGGGGGAGGAAATCAGCCCCAGCATTTT. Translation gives CASSIQKEEGGGNQPQHF.